This T cell receptor beta chain was found in a study of T cell changes during pregnancy in multiple sclerosis. Sequencing was performed with immunoSEQ multiplex PCR; in TCRdb, only in-frame clones are kept and a portion is missing. The table has tens of thousands of clones, 96% seen once. The receptor was isolated from a female donor with multiple sclerosis, enrolled in a pregnancy study. Sequenced here: CD8+ T cells from peripheral blood mononuclear cells, sampled after pregnancy.

CDR3 bases: TGTGCCAGCAGTCCAGGTACTAGCGGGAAGAATGAGCAGTTCTTC. Amino acid sequence: CASSPGTSGKNEQFF. The chain uses TRBV27 and TRBJ2-1, with 10 bases lining up with TRBD2. J was trimmed by 7 bases and V by 5 bases; bases with no gene match: 8. The V gene's germline CDR1 is MNHEY and CDR2 SMNVEV (reference sequence). The CDR3 runs 15 residues.